A selection of T cell receptor beta chains follows, all from one sample in a study of radiation and T cells in renal cell carcinoma. Using immunoSEQ multiplex PCR, the repertoire was profiled, and TCRdb retains in-frame clones only, with some absent. Here the sample spans 150,000 or so clones, less than 85% being singletons. The specimen comprised blood, sampled from a patient whose treatment included radiotherapy and nephrectomy. All receptors come from a woman aged 45-59 years with renal cell carcinoma. Each CDR3 is given with its conserved first and last residue. The order of the fields is clone size, D gene, V gene, J gene, CDR3 DNA, CDR3 protein. The D gene is left open where the match is weak. The size of a clone is reported for some rows only, either as once, few or many, or as a class for expanded clones.

>-|-|TRBV10-1|TRBJ2-3
TGCGCCAGCAGTCAGGGGGGGGACACAGATACGCAGTATTTT
CASSQGGDTDTQYF
>once|-|TRBV9|TRBJ2-6
TGTGCCAGCAGCCCTGTAACCTCTGGGGCCAACGTCCTGACTTTC
CASSPVTSGANVLTF
>-|-|TRBV11-2|TRBJ2-7
TGTGCCACCTCCCGGGACCTCGCCTACGAGCAGTACTTC
CATSRDLAYEQYF
>-|TRBD1|TRBV20-1|TRBJ1-1
TGCAGTGCTAGAGCGACAGGGAGGGCTTTCTTT
CSARATGRAFF
>-|-|TRBV9|TRBJ2-7
TGTGCCAGCAGCGTAGACACAGGGAACGAGCAGTACTTC
CASSVDTGNEQYF
>-|-|TRBV4-1|TRBJ2-3
TGCGCCAGCAGTTTTCGGGGCACAGATACGCAGTATTTT
CASSFRGTDTQYF
>-|TRBD1|TRBV5-1|TRBJ2-2
TGCGCCAGCGGGGATCGGACAGGGGAAAACACCGGGGAGCTGTTTTTT
CASGDRTGENTGELFF
>-|TRBD1|TRBV5-6|TRBJ1-1
TGTGCCAGCAGCTTTACAGGGGAGTTGCTTAGGACTGAAGCTTTCTTT
CASSFTGELLRTEAFF
>many|-|TRBV5-1|TRBJ1-4
TGCGCCAGCAGCCCTGGGCGGGAAAAACTGTTTTTT
CASSPGREKLFF
>few|-|TRBV30|TRBJ2-5
TGTGCCTGGAGTTTAGGGGGAAGGGAGACCCAGTACTTC
CAWSLGGRETQYF
>-|-|TRBV19|TRBJ2-3
TGTGCCAGTAGTACTCGGACGGAGGCAGATACGCAGTATTTT
CASSTRTEADTQYF